These 28 T cell receptor beta chains came from one sample sequenced in a study of T cell responses to AZD1222 COVID-19 vaccine. Data came from immunoSEQ multiplex PCR; TCRdb stores just in-frame clones and leaves some out. The repertoire has 160,000 or so clones, roughly 86% of them found once; the top ten carry less than 6.5%. This specimen was peripheral blood, taken on day 0 of AZD1222 vaccination. These TCRs come from an adult in good health.

The rearrangement links TRBV6-2 or TRBV6-3 to TRBJ1-5; TRBD1 aligns across 8 bases. Germline V lookup: CDR1 MNHEY, CDR2 SVGEGT. Losses at the gene ends were 1 base for V and 2 bases for J; bases not matched to a gene: 7. The CDR3 length is 17 residues. CDR3 nucleotides: TGTGCCAGCAGTTACTTCGACAGGGGAAGTGGCAATCAGCCCCAGCATTTT. Amino acids: CASSYFDRGSGNQPQHF.

J is TRBJ1-2 and V is TRBV28, with D maybe TRBD1 (6 bases). From germline, CDR1 is MDHEN and CDR2 SYDVKM. V shed 10 bases and J shed 0 bases, with 12 bases lying between them. CDR3 length equals 13 residues. CDR3 nucleotides: TGTGCCATTGACAGGACCTCTAACTATGGCTACACCTTC. Translated: CAIDRTSNYGYTF.

The V and J genes are TRBV6-2 or TRBV6-3 and TRBJ2-5, with D unresolved. Germline V gene data show CDR1 as MNHEY and CDR2 as SVGEGT. V shed 5 bases and J shed 5 bases, with 9 bases lying between them. The CDR3 runs to 12 residues. The CDR3 nucleotides read TGTGCCAGCAGTACCATTAGGGAGACCCAGTACTTC. This sequence encodes CASSTIRETQYF.

V and J are TRBV28 and TRBJ1-1; perhaps TRBD1 as D (6 bases). Germline V gene sequence: CDR1 MDHEN, CDR2 SYDVKM. There are 16 residues in the CDR3. Trimming stripped 6 bases from V and 1 base from J, with 18 bases between. The CDR3 here is CASRVGGQAGNTEAFF. CDR3 nucleotide sequence: TGTGCCAGCAGAGTAGGGGGGCAAGCGGGGAACACTGAAGCTTTCTTT.

This chain uses TRBV5-1 with TRBJ2-7; D gene uncertain. The CDR3 length is 12 residues. CDR1 and CDR2 from the germline V gene are SGHRS and YFSETQ. V shed 3 bases and J shed 5 bases, with 9 bases lying between them. CDR3: CASSWMGNEQYF. In DNA, the CDR3 is TGCGCCAGCAGCTGGATGGGGAACGAGCAGTACTTC.

The chain joins TRBV13 to TRBJ2-2, with 11 nucleotides matching TRBD2. Germline lookup yields CDR1 PRHDT and CDR2 FYEKMQ (reference sequence). This CDR3 comprises 19 residues. J was trimmed by 1 base and V by 3 bases; bases with no gene match: 10. DNA of the CDR3: TGTGCCAGCAGCTTGGAACCCCTCCTAGCGGGAGGGAACACCGGGGAGCTGTTTTTT. Its translation: CASSLEPLLAGGNTGELFF. Full variable domain (remainder filled in from reference TRBV13 and TRBJ2-2): AAGVIQSPRHLIKEKRETATLKCYPIPRHDTVYWYQQGPGQDPQFLISFYEKMQSDKGSIPDRFSAQQFSDYHSELNMSSLELGDSALYFCASSLEPLLAGGNTGELFFGEGSRLTVL.

The genes are TRBV3-1 (or the pseudogene TRBV3-2) and TRBJ1-3; no definite D call. CDR1 and CDR2 (germline): LGHDT, YNNKEL (reference sequence). The CDR3 runs 14 residues. Trimming pared 10 bases from V and 2 bases from J, leaving 15 bases between. The CDR3 loop reads CATDSGGAGNTIYF. The CDR3 bases are TGTGCCACCGATTCGGGTGGCGCTGGAAACACCATATATTTT.

This chain uses TRBV10-3 with TRBJ1-3; D remains unclear. CDR3 size: 14 residues. Deletions cut 5 bases from V and 0 bases from J, with 8 bases between. Germline CDR1 reads ENHRY; CDR2 reads SYGVKD. The CDR3 sequence is CAISPNNSGNTIYF. The CDR3 coding sequence is TGTGCCATCAGTCCCAACAACTCTGGAAACACCATATATTTT.

The V and J genes are TRBV9 and TRBJ2-3, with D tentatively TRBD1 (6 bases). The length of the CDR3 is 13 residues. Germline CDR1 is SGDLS and CDR2 is YYNGEE. Trimming took off 0 bases at V and 5 bases at J, with 7 bases between the two ends. CDR3 sequence (DNA): TGTGCCAGCAGCGTAGGGACAGTAGATACGCAGTATTTT. The encoded protein is CASSVGTVDTQYF.

The chain links TRBV3-1 (or the pseudogene TRBV3-2) to TRBJ1-5; TRBD1 aligns across 10 bases. CDR3 size: 15 residues. Germline CDR1 reads LGHDT; CDR2 reads YNNKEL (reference sequence). V lost 1 base and J lost 6; bases outside the gene matches: 3. CDR3 nucleotides: TGTGCCAGCAGCCAAGGAGGGACAGGGGTTCAGCCCCAGCATTTT. Amino acid sequence: CASSQGGTGVQPQHF.

The chain combines TRBV4-3 with TRBJ2-2; no clear D. CDR3 length: 16 amino acids. In germline, CDR1 is LGHNA, CDR2 YSLEER. The V end was cut by 0 bases, the J end by 4 bases, with 12 bases between. The DNA for the CDR3 is TGCGCCAGCAGCCAAGAAGGCGTAACCGGCACCGGGGAGCTGTTTTTT. Its protein product is CASSQEGVTGTGELFF.

This chain links TRBV2 with TRBJ1-2; D remains unclear. This CDR3 is 14 amino acids long. Trimming took 5 bases from V and 2 from J, leaving 12 bases between them. From germline, CDR1 is SNHLY and CDR2 FYNNEI. The CDR3 DNA follows: TGTGCCAGCAGTCTCACTCTTCAGAACTATGGCTACACCTTC. Translating it yields CASSLTLQNYGYTF.

The count of this clone is one. The gene calls are TRBV5-1 and TRBJ1-4, with TRBD1 identical over 9 bases. The CDR3 consists of 15 residues. The germline V gene encodes CDR1 SGHRS and CDR2 YFSETQ. J lost 8 bases, V lost 0 bases, and 5 bases had no gene match. This CDR3 is CASSLEGTGYEKLFF. The CDR3 DNA is TGCGCCAGCAGCTTGGAGGGGACAGGGTACGAAAAACTGTTTTTT.

J is TRBJ1-1 and V is TRBV5-1, with D perhaps TRBD1 (5 bases). Germline V gene lookup returns CDR1 SGHRS and CDR2 YFSETQ. CDR3 length equals 14 residues. Trimming took off 4 bases at V and 3 bases at J, with 13 bases between the two ends. The CDR3 protein is CASSPVGGDTEAFF. The DNA of the CDR3 is TGCGCCAGCAGCCCCGTGGGGGGGGACACTGAAGCTTTCTTT.

The chain has TRBV4-3 and TRBJ2-1; 11 nucleotides agree with TRBD2. Losses at the gene ends were 3 bases for V and 7 bases for J; bases not matched to a gene: 5. In germline, CDR1 is LGHNA, CDR2 YSLEER. The CDR3 has 15 amino acids. CDR3 protein: CASSQGPSGRNEQFF. The CDR3 coding sequence is TGCGCCAGCAGCCAGGGGCCTAGCGGGAGGAATGAGCAGTTCTTC.

The chain joins TRBV29-1 to TRBJ1-2, with D maybe TRBD1 (5 bases). The CDR3 loop spans 11 amino acids. The germline CDR1 and CDR2 sequences are SQVTM and ANQGSEA. V gave up 7 bases and J gave up 1 base, with 7 bases separating them. The CDR3 sequence is CSGQSNYGYTF. The CDR3, as DNA: TGCAGCGGACAGAGTAACTATGGCTACACCTTC.

The chain recombines TRBV20-1 with TRBJ2-3; 9 positions agree with TRBD1. The junction had 4 bases not matched to a gene; V was cut back by 3 bases and J by 3 bases. Germline CDR1 reads DFQATT; CDR2 reads SNEGSKA (reference sequence). The CDR3 contains 14 residues. As DNA, the CDR3 is TGCAGTGCTAGTGGGGACAGGGCAACAGATACGCAGTATTTT. Residues: CSASGDRATDTQYF.

The genes are TRBV30 and TRBJ2-7, with D perhaps TRBD1 (6 bases). The CDR3 extends over 14 amino acids. CDR1 and CDR2 from the germline V gene are GTSNPN and SVGIG (reference sequence). Trimming took off 8 bases at V and 2 bases at J, with 19 bases between the two ends. This CDR3 is CAQVKQGSAYEQYF. For the CDR3, the DNA is TGTGCCCAGGTTAAACAGGGTTCGGCCTACGAGCAGTACTTC.

This clone showed up just once. The chain recombines TRBV20-1 with TRBJ2-5, with D perhaps TRBD1 (6 bases). CDR1 is DFQATT, CDR2 SNEGSKA, per germline (reference sequence). This CDR3 is built from 11 residues. Trimming removed 7 bases from V and 5 bases from J, with 11 bases in between. Here the CDR3 reads CSGGQGETQYF. The CDR3 nucleotides read TGCAGTGGGGGGCAGGGGGAGACCCAGTACTTC.

The CDR3 reads CASSFLAGGTDTQYF. Written as DNA, the CDR3 is TGCGCCAGCAGCTTCCTAGCGGGGGGGACTGATACGCAGTATTTT. This chain links TRBV5-1 with TRBJ2-3; 12 bases line up with TRBD2. V gave up 2 bases and J gave up 6 bases; unmatched junction bases: 4. Germline CDR1 is SGHRS and CDR2 is YFSETQ. CDR3 length: 15 amino acids.

The chain links TRBV2 to TRBJ2-7; D is uncertain. Per germline, CDR1 SNHLY and CDR2 FYNNEI. The CDR3 extends over 12 amino acids. V was shortened by 8 bases and J by 0 bases, with 8 bases between the two germline ends. The CDR3 loop is CASGESSYEQYF. CDR3 nucleotides: TGTGCCAGCGGGGAATCCTCCTACGAGCAGTACTTC.

The V call is TRBV7-2, the J call TRBJ2-7; 7 positions match TRBD1. The CDR3 runs 15 residues. Germline V gives CDR1 SGHTA, CDR2 FQGNSA. J lost 4 bases, V lost 5 bases, and 11 bases had no gene match. In DNA, the CDR3 is TGTGCCAGCAGCGCCCGGGACAGTAGAATTTACGAGCAGTACTTC. The encoded protein is CASSARDSRIYEQYF.

The chain combines TRBV7-2 with TRBJ1-4; no clear D gene. V shed 5 bases and J shed 6 bases, with 22 bases lying between them. The germline V gene has CDR1 SGHTA and CDR2 FQGNSA. The CDR3 length is 17 residues. For the CDR3, the DNA is TGTGCCAGCAGCCTGAGGTCGATAGGGAAGGGAGATGAAAAACTGTTTTTT. This encodes CASSLRSIGKGDEKLFF.

The chain recombines TRBV7-9 with TRBJ1-1; no firm D call. Germline assignment: CDR1 SEHNR and CDR2 FQNEAQ (reference sequence). This CDR3 has 14 residues. V lost 1 base, J lost 0 bases, and 6 bases lay in between. The CDR3 reads CASSLELLNTEAFF. Here the CDR3 DNA reads TGTGCCAGCAGCTTAGAGTTGTTGAACACTGAAGCTTTCTTT.

V gene TRBV7-9 combines with J gene TRBJ1-6; D uncertain. CDR3 size: 14 residues. V lost 4 bases and J 3 bases, leaving 7 bases between the germline ends. Germline V gene sequence: CDR1 SEHNR, CDR2 FQNEAQ (reference sequence). The CDR3 DNA reads TGTGCCAGCAGCTCGACGGACTATAATTCACCCCTCCACTTT. Translation: CASSSTDYNSPLHF.

This chain joins TRBV6-1 and TRBJ2-5, with D unresolved. V was trimmed by 3 bases and J by 2 bases, leaving 10 bases between them. Germline V gives CDR1 MNHNS, CDR2 SASEGT. The CDR3 has 14 residues. CDR3 nucleotides: TGTGCCAGCAGTGATCGGTGGGGACAAGAGACCCAGTACTTC. As protein: CASSDRWGQETQYF.

The J gene is TRBJ1-4, the V gene TRBV28; perhaps TRBD1 as D (6 bases). In germline, CDR1 is MDHEN, CDR2 SYDVKM. The CDR3 consists of 14 residues. The germline V and J ends were trimmed by 5 bases and 8 bases, with 15 bases remaining between them. The CDR3 is CASSGRGLREKLFF. The CDR3 DNA reads as TGTGCCAGCAGTGGCAGGGGTTTGAGGGAAAAACTGTTTTTT.

This chain joins TRBV4-2 and TRBJ1-1; D is undetermined. Looked up from germline, CDR1 is LGHNA and CDR2 is YNFKEQ. This CDR3 comprises 14 residues. V was pared by 0 bases and J by 7 bases, with 12 bases between. CDR3: CASSQEKGYIEAFF. In DNA, the CDR3 is TGTGCCAGCAGCCAAGAAAAAGGGTATATTGAAGCTTTCTTT.